This T cell receptor (beta chain) was identified in a study of T cells after yellow fever vaccination. From the 5' RACE reads, TCRdb called clonotypes with MiXCR, one entry per CDR3 protein. The sample carries about 350,000 distinct CDR3 sequences, roughly 8% recorded once. The source of this sequence is a man between 18 and 29 years old who received the YFV17D yellow fever vaccine. The starting material was PBMCs, obtained approximately 40 days after the first yellow fever vaccination.

This CDR3 reads CSASKGPGANEQFF. The CDR3 nucleotides are TGCAGTGCTAGCAAGGGCCCGGGGGCCAATGAGCAGTTCTTC. The chain links TRBV20-1 to TRBJ2-1; D assignment may be TRBD1 or TRBD2 (6 bases each). There are 14 residues in the CDR3. Trimming took off 3 bases at V and 6 bases at J, with 15 bases between the two ends. The germline gives CDR1 DFQATT, CDR2 SNEGSKA (reference sequence).